This entry features one T cell receptor (beta chain) sequence. This sample was taken from a study of blood T cells in healthy people across ages. Using a J-beta primer mix together with a sample-barcoded 5' primer, a second PCR was run for about 7 to 12 cycles. TCRdb fed the 5' RACE reads into MiXCR, producing one record per CDR3 protein. The data hold over a million distinct CDR3 sequences, with 42% observed a single time. The authors extracted at least 6 micrograms of total RNA per sample. V trimming: 0 bases; J trimming: 0 bases; junction bases outside the gene matches: 4. Germline CDR1 is MNHEY and CDR2 is SVGAGI. The CDR3 spans 16 residues.

Sequenced material: blood. This TCR derives from a young woman in good health. V is TRBV6-5 and J is TRBJ2-5, with 7 bases fitting TRBD1. CDR3 region: CASSYSIQGDQETQYF. The CDR3 DNA reads TGTGCCAGCAGTTACTCGATCCAGGGGGACCAAGAGACCCAGTACTTC.